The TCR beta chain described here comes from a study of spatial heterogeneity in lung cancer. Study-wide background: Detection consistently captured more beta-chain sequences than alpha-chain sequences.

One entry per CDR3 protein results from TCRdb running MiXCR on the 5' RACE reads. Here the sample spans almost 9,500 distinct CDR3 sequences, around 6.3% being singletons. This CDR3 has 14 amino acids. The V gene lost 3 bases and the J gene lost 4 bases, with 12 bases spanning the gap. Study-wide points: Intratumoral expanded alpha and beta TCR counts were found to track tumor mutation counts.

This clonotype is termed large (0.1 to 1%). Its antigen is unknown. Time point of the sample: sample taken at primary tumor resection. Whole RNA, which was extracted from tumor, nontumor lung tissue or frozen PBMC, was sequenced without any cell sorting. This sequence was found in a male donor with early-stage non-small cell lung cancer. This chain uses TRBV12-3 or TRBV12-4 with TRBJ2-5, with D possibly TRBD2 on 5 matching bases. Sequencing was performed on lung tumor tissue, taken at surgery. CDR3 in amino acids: CASSFGGAAETQYF. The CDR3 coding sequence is TGTGCCAGCAGTTTCGGAGGTGCGGCAGAGACCCAGTACTTC.